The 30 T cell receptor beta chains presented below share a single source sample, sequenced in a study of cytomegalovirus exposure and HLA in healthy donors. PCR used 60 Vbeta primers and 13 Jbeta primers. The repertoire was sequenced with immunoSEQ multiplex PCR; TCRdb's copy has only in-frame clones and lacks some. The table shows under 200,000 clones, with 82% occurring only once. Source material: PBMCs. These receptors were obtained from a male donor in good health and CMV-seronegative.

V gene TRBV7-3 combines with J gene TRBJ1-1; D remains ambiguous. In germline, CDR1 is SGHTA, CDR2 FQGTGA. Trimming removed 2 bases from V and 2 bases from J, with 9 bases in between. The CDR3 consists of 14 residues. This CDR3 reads CASSLSSVNTEAFF. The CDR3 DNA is TGTGCCAGCAGCTTATCTTCGGTAAACACTGAAGCTTTCTTT.

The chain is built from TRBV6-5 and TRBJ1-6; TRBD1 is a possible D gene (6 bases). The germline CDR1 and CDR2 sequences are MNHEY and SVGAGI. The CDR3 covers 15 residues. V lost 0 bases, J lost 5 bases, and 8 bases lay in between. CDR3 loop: CASSYSRQDNSPLHF. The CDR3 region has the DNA TGTGCCAGCAGTTACTCCCGACAGGATAATTCACCCCTCCACTTT.

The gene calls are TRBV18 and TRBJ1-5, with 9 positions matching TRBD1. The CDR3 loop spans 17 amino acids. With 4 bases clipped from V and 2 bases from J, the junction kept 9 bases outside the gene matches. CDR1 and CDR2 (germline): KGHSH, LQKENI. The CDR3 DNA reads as TGTGCCAGCTCACGCGAGTCCTGGACAGGGGGCAATCAGCCCCAGCATTTT. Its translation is CASSRESWTGGNQPQHF.

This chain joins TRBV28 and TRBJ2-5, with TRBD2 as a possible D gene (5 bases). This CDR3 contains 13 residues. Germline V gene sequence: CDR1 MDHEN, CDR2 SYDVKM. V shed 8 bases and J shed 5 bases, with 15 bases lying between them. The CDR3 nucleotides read TGTGCCAGCGCTGAAACTAGTTGGGAGACCCAGTACTTC. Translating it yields CASAETSWETQYF.

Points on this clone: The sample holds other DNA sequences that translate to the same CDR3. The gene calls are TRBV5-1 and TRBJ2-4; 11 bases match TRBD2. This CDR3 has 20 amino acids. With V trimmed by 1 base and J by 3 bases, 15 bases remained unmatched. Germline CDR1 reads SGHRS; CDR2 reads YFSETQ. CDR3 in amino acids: CASSLFGSGRAGNNKNIQYF. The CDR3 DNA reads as TGCGCCAGCAGCTTGTTTGGTAGCGGGAGGGCCGGGAATAACAAAAACATTCAGTACTTC.

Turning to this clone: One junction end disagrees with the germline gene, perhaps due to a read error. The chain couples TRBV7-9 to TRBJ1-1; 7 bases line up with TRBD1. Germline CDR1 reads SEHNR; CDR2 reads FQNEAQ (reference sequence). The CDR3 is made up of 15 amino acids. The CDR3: CSSQTGVSWSTEAFF. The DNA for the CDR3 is TGTTCCAGCCAAACAGGGGTCTCGTGGAGTACTGAAGCTTTCTTT.

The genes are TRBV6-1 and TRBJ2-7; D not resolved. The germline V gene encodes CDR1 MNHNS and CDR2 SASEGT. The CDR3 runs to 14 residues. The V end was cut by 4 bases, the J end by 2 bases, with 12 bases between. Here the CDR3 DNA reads TGTGCCAGCAGTGGTCTTTACTTTACCTACGAGCAGTACTTC. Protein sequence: CASSGLYFTYEQYF.

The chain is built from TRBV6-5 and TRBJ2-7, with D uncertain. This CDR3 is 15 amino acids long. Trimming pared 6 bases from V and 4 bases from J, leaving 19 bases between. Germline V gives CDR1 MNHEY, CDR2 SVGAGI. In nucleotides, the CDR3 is TGTGCCAGCAGACTACGCCCCGGCCCAATATACGAGCAGTACTTC. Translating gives CASRLRPGPIYEQYF.

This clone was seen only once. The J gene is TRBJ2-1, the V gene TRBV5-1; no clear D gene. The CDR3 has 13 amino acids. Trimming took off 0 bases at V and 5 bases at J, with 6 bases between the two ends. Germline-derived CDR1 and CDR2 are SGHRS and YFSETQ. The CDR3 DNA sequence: TGCGCCAGCAGCTTGGGTCCAAACAATGAGCAGTTCTTC. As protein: CASSLGPNNEQFF.

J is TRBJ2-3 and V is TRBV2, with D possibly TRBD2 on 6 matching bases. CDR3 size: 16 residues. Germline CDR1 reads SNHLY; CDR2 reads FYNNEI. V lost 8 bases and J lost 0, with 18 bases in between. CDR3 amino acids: CASRHGVAASTDTQYF. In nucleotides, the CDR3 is TGTGCCAGCCGCCACGGGGTAGCGGCTAGCACAGATACGCAGTATTTT. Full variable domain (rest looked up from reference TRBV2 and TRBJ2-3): EPEVTQTPSHQVTQMGQEVILRCVPISNHLYFYWYRQILGQKVEFLVSFYNNEISEKSEIFDDQFSVERPDGSNFTLKIRSTKLEDSAMYFCASRHGVAASTDTQYFGPGTRLTVL.

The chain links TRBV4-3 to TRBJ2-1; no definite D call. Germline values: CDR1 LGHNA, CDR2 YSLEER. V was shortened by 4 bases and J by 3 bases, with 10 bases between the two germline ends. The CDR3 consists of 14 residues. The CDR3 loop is CASSPRLLYNEQFF. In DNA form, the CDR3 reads TGCGCCAGCAGCCCTCGACTGCTCTACAATGAGCAGTTCTTC.

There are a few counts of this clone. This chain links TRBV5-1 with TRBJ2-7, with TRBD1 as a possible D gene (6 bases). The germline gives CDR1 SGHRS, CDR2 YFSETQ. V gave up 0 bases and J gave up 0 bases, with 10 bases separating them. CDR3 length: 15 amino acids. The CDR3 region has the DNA TGCGCCAGCAGCTTGGTAACAGGGCTCTCCTACGAGCAGTACTTC. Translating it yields CASSLVTGLSYEQYF.

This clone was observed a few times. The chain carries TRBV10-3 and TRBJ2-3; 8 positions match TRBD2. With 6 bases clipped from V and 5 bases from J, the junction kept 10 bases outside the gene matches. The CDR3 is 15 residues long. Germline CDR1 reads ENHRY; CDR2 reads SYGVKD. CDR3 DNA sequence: TGTGCCATCAGGGGAGCGGGAGTCGGAAAAGATACGCAGTATTTT. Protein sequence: CAIRGAGVGKDTQYF.

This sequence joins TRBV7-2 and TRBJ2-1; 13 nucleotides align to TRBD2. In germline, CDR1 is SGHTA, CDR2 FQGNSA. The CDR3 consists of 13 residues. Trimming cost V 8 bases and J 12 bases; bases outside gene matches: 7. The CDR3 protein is CASLGLAGERQFF. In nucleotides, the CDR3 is TGTGCCAGCCTAGGACTAGCGGGAGAGCGGCAGTTCTTC.

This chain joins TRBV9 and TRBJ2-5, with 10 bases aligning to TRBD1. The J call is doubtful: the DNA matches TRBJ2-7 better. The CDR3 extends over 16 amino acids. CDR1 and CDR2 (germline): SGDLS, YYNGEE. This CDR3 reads CASSVSNSGTGDEQYF. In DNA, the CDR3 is TGTGCCAGCAGCGTATCTAACTCCGGGACAGGGGACGAGCAGTACTTC.

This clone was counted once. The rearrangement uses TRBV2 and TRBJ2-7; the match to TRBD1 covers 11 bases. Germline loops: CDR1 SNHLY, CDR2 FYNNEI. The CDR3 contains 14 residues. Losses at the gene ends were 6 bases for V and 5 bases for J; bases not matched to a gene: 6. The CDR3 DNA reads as TGTGCCAGCAGCCGGGACAGGGGGGACGACGAGCAGTACTTC. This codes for CASSRDRGDDEQYF.

The CDR3 loop reads CASSLHGKGTSGQETQYF. CDR3 DNA: TGCGCCAGCAGCCTACACGGGAAAGGGACTAGCGGGCAAGAGACCCAGTACTTC. The gene calls are TRBV4-1 and TRBJ2-5, with TRBD2 matching over 12 bases. V dropped 4 bases and J dropped 2; count of bases not matched to a gene: 11. The CDR3 spans 18 residues. Germline-derived CDR1 and CDR2 are MGHRA and YSYEKL.

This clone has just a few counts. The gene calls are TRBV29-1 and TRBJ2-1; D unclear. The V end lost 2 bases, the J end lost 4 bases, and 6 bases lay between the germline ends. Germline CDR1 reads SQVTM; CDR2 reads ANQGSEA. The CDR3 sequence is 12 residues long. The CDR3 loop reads CSVESNYNEQFF. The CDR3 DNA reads TGCAGCGTTGAATCCAATTACAATGAGCAGTTCTTC.

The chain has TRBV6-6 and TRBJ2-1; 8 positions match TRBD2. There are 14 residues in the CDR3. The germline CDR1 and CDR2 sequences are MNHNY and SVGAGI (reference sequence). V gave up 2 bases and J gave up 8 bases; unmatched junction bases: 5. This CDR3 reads CASSYGTSKHEQFF. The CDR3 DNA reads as TGTGCCAGCAGTTACGGGACTAGTAAGCATGAGCAGTTCTTC.

CDR3 in amino acids: CSVADSDMTEAFF. CDR3 sequence (DNA): TGCAGCGTGGCGGACAGCGACATGACTGAAGCTTTCTTT. J is TRBJ1-1 and V is TRBV29-1; D is possibly TRBD1 (6 bases). The V and J ends lost 6 bases and 5 bases respectively, with 16 bases between them. The CDR3 runs to 13 residues. Germline-derived CDR1 and CDR2 are SQVTM and ANQGSEA. Combining the CDR3 with reference TRBV29-1 and TRBJ1-1 gives the whole variable domain SAVISQKPSRDICQRGTSLTIQCQVDSQVTMMFWYRQQPGQSLTLIATANQGSEATYESGFVIDKFPISRPNLTFSTLTVSNMSPEDSSIYLCSVADSDMTEAFFGQGTRLTVV.

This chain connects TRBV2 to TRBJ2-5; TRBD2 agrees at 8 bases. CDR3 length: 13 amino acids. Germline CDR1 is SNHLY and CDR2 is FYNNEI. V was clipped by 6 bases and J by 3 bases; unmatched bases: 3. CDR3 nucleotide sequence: TGTGCCAGCAGGCAAGCGGGGGAAGAGACCCAGTACTTC. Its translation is CASRQAGEETQYF.

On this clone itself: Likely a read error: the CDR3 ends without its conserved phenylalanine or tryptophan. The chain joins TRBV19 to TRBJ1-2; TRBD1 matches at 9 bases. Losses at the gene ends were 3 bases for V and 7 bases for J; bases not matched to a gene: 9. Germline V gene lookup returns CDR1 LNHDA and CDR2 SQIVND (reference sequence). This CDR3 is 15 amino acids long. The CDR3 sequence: CASSMPQGARTGYTL. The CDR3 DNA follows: TGTGCCAGTAGTATGCCACAGGGGGCGCGGACTGGCTACACCCTC.

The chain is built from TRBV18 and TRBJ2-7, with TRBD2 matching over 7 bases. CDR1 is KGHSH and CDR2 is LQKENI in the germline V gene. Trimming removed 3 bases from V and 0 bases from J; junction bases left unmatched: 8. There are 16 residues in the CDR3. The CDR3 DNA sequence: TGTGCCAGCTCACCCCTGGGACTAACCTCCTCCTACGAGCAGTACTTC. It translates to CASSPLGLTSSYEQYF. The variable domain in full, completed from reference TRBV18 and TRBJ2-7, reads NAGVMQNPRHLVRRRGQEARLRCSPMKGHSHVYWYRQLPEEGLKFMVYLQKENIIDESGMPKERFSAEFPKEGPSILRIQQVVRGDSAAYFCASSPLGLTSSYEQYFGPGTRLTVT.

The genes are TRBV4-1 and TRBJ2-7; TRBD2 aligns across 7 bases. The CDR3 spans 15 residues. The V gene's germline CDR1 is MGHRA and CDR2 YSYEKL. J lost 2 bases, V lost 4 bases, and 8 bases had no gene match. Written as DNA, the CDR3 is TGCGCCAGCAGCCCGGTGCTGGCGGGGGCCTACGAGCAGTACTTC. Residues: CASSPVLAGAYEQYF.

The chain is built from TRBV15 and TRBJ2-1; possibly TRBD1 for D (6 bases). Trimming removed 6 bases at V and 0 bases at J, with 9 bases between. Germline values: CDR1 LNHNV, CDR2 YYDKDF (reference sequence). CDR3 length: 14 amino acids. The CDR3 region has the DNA TGTGCCACCAGAGGGGGTACCTCCTACAATGAGCAGTTCTTC. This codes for CATRGGTSYNEQFF.

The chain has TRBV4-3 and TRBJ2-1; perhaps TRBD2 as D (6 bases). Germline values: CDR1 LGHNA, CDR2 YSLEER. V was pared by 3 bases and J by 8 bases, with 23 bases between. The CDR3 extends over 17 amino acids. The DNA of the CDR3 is TGCGCCAGCAGCCAGGAAGGGACTCGTCGAATTGTCGATGAGCAGTTCTTC. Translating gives CASSQEGTRRIVDEQFF.

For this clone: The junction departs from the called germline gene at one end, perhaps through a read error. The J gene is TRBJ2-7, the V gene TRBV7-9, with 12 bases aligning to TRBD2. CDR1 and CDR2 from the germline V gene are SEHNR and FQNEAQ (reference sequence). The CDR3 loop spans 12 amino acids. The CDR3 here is CASSSHGLAGHF. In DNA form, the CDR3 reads TGTGCCAGCAGCTCCCACGGACTAGCGGGACACTTC.

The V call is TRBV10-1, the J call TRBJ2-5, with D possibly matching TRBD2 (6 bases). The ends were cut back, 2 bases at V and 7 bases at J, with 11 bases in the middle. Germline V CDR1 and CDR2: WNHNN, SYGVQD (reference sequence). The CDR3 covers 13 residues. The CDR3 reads CASSETSGGTQYF. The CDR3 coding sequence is TGCGCCAGCAGTGAGACCTCCGGGGGGACCCAGTACTTC.

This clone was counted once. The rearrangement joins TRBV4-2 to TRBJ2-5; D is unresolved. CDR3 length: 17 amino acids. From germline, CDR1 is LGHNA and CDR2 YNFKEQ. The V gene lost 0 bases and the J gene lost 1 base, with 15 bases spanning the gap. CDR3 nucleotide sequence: TGTGCCAGCAGCCAAGAACCTTCTACCCGCCCCCAAGAGACCCAGTACTTC. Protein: CASSQEPSTRPQETQYF.

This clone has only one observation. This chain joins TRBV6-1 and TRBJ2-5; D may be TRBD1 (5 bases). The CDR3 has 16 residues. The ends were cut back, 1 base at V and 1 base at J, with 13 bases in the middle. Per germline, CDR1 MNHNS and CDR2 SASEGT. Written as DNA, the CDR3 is TGTGCCAGCAGTGAAGGTTCGTGGGGCGTCCAAGAGACCCAGTACTTC. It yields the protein CASSEGSWGVQETQYF.